This T cell receptor beta chain was obtained from a study of OX40 agonist ivuxolimab in advanced cancers. Looked up from germline, CDR1 is GTSNPN and CDR2 is SVGIG (reference sequence). The CDR3 is 13 amino acids. V shed 3 bases and J shed 0 bases, with 8 bases lying between them. Profiled with immunoSEQ multiplex PCR; TCRdb holds only in-frame clones, not every one. The data contain 65,000 to 75,000 clones, about 85% of them singletons. The sample in question was CD4+ or CD8+ T cells sorted from blood, obtained in a trial of the OX40 agonist ivuxolimab. This chain uses TRBV30 with TRBJ1-1; no firm D call. The origin of this receptor is an adult with an advanced solid tumor such as melanoma, head and neck, liver or kidney cancer. DNA for the CDR3: TGTGCCTGGAGGGACCCCCTGAACACTGAAGCTTTCTTT. This codes for CAWRDPLNTEAFF.